This T cell receptor (beta chain) is from a study of cytomegalovirus exposure and HLA in healthy donors. Regarding the study as a whole: Rare TCR sequences dominated, though some public TCRs recurred in many donors. Investigators reported approximately 170 TCR beta chains as tied to cytomegalovirus.

Germline CDR1 and CDR2: LNHDA and SQIVND (reference sequence). The CDR3 sequence is 14 residues long. Trimming removed 4 bases at V and 0 bases at J, with 6 bases between. A remark on this clone: What it binds is not known.

The primer mix had 60 Vbeta and 13 Jbeta primers. Libraries were prepared by immunoSEQ multiplex PCR; TCRdb keeps only in-frame clonotypes and omits some of them. The data show 95,000 to 150,000 clones, 60% to 75% seen once. The sequencing input was PBMCs. This clonotype was sampled from a woman aged 40 to 49 in good health and CMV-seropositive. V gene TRBV19 combines with J gene TRBJ1-4; D call uncertain. In nucleotides, the CDR3 is TGTGCCAGTAGTACCATTGCAACTAATGAAAAACTGTTTTTT. This codes for CASSTIATNEKLFF.